This paragraph reports one T cell receptor (beta chain). Its matching antigen is unknown. The entry originates in a study of cytomegalovirus exposure and HLA in healthy donors. V lost 4 bases to trimming and J lost 7 bases, with 14 bases between them. The CDR3 covers 13 residues. In germline, CDR1 is SGHRS, CDR2 YFSETQ. The approximately 120-subject validation cohort, separate from the approximately 660-subject first cohort, included the donors. Libraries were prepared by immunoSEQ multiplex PCR; TCRdb keeps only in-frame clonotypes and omits some of them. The table includes 200,000 to 250,000 clones, 80% to 85% detected once. Study findings and constraints: That first-cohort TCR clusters tended to co-occur in the 120 or so validation repertoires was found in a later analysis. Researchers reported that a few CMV-associated chains were confirmed in vitro as CMV antigen-specific.

Material for sequencing was PBMCs. The chain employs TRBV5-1 and TRBJ1-2; tentative D call: TRBD1 (5 bases). This TCR derives from a woman aged 25 to 45 in good health and CMV-seropositive. CDR3 in DNA: TGCGCCAGCAGCCGCGAAGGGGATTCTGGCTACACCTTC. It codes for CASSREGDSGYTF. The variable domain in full, completed from reference TRBV5-1 and TRBJ1-2, reads KAGVTQTPRYLIKTRGQQVTLSCSPISGHRSVSWYQQTPGQGLQFLFEYFSETQRNKGNFPGRFSGRQFSNSRSEMNVSTLELGDSALYLCASSREGDSGYTFGSGTRLTVV.